The rows below give T cell receptor beta chains drawn from one sample of a study of blood T cells in healthy people across ages. Each CDR3 protein is one row after TCRdb ran MiXCR on the 5' RACE reads. In the table there are approximately 900,000 distinct CDR3 sequences, 40% to 60% of which are singletons. Sequencing input: blood. The receptors here all came from a man aged 25 to 45 in good health. Each CDR3 is given with its conserved first and last residue. D genes are given only for firm matches. Not all rows give a size; the values are once, few, many and, for expanded clones, a class.

D | size | J | V | DNA | CDR3
- | - | TRBJ2-2 | TRBV9 | TGTGCCAGCAGCGTAGGGGGGTTGTCCACCGGGGAGCTGTTTTTT | CASSVGGLSTGELFF
TRBD1 | few | TRBJ2-1 | TRBV29-1 | TGCAGCGTTGAGAGCAGGGGGCGCTCCAATGAGCAGTTCTTC | CSVESRGRSNEQFF
TRBD1 | few | TRBJ1-1 | TRBV29-1 | TGCAGCGTTCGGGACAGGCGGAACACTGAAGCTTTCTTT | CSVRDRRNTEAFF
TRBD2 | - | TRBJ2-5 | TRBV4-2 | TGTGCCAGCAGCCAAGATACGACTAGCGGGAACCAAGAGACCCAGTACTTC | CASSQDTTSGNQETQYF
- | many | TRBJ2-7 | TRBV5-6 | TGTGCCAGCAGCTTCAGACAGAGTCCGCACGAGCAGTACTTC | CASSFRQSPHEQYF
- | - | TRBJ1-2 | TRBV6-2/TRBV6-3 | TGTGCCAGCAGTCCTTCGCTCAGGGCATGGTATGGCTACACCTTC | CASSPSLRAWYGYTF
- | once | TRBJ1-5 | TRBV18 | TGTGCCAGCTCACCGCAACAGGAGGCGAATCAGCCCCAGCATTTT | CASSPQQEANQPQHF
- | few | TRBJ1-2 | TRBV12-3/TRBV12-4 | TGTGCCAGCAGGTACAGGGCGGGCTACACCTTC | CASRYRAGYTF
TRBD2 | - | TRBJ2-7 | TRBV4-1 | TGCGCCAGCAGCCAGGTTAGCGGGACCTCCTACGAGCAGTACTTC | CASSQVSGTSYEQYF
- | once | TRBJ2-3 | TRBV15 | TGTGCCACCAGCAGAGATTTGGGGGCCCTTAGTGTAGATACGCAGTATTTT | CATSRDLGALSVDTQYF
- | - | TRBJ2-6 | TRBV7-7 | TGTGCCAGCAGCTTAGCCCGAGGGGGTAACTCTGGGGCCAACGTCCTGACTTTC | CASSLARGGNSGANVLTF
TRBD1 | - | TRBJ1-3 | TRBV27 | TGTGCCAGCAGTTTAACCCCCGGGACAGGGGCTGGAAACACCATATATTTT | CASSLTPGTGAGNTIYF
TRBD2 | - | TRBJ2-5 | TRBV4-2 | TGTACCAGCAGCCTCGGACTAGCGGGGGCTCAAGAGACCCAGTACTTC | CTSSLGLAGAQETQYF